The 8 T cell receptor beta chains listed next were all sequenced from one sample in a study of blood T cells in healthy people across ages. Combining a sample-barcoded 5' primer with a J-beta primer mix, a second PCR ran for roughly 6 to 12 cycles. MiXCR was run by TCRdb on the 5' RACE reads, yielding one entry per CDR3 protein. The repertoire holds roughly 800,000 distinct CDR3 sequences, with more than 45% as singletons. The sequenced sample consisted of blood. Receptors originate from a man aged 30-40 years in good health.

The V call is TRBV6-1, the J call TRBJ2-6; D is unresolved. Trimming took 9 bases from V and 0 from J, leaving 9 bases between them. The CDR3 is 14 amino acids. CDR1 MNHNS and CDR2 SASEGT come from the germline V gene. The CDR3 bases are TGTGCCAGTGGACCCCTCTCTGGGGCCAACGTCCTGACTTTC. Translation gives CASGPLSGANVLTF.

Here the CDR3 reads CSVESTGNEQYF. CDR3 DNA sequence: TGCAGCGTTGAATCGACAGGGAACGAGCAGTACTTC. The V gene is TRBV29-1, the J gene TRBJ2-7, with 7 bases fitting TRBD1. Germline assignment: CDR1 SQVTM and CDR2 ANQGSEA. CDR3 length: 12 amino acids. Unmatched junction bases numbered 3, after V lost 2 bases and J lost 5 bases.

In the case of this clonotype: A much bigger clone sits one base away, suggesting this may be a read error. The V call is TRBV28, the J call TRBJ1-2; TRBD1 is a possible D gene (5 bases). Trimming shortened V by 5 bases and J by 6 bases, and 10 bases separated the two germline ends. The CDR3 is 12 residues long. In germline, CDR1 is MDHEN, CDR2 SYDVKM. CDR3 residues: CASSRSGHGYTF. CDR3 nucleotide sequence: TGTGCCAGCAGTCGTTCGGGGCATGGCTACACCTTC.

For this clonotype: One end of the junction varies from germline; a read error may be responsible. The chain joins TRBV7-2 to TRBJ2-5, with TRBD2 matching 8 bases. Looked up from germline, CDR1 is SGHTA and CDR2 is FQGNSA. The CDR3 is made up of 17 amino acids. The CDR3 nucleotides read TGTGCCAGCAGCTTATCGGCGCGAGCGGGGGAACAAGAGGCCCAGTACTTC. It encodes CASSLSARAGEQEAQYF.

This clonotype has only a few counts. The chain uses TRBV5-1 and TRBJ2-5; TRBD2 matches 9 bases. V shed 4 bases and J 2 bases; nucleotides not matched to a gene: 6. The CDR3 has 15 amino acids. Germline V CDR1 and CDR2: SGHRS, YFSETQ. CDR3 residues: CASSHRTSEQETQYF. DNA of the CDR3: TGCGCCAGCAGCCACCGGACTAGCGAACAAGAGACCCAGTACTTC.

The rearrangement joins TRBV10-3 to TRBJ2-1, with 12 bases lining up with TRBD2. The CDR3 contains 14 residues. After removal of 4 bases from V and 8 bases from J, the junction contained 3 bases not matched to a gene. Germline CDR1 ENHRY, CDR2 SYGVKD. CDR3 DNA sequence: TGTGCCATCAGTGCTAGCGGGAGGGCCTATGAGCAGTTCTTC. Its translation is CAISASGRAYEQFF.

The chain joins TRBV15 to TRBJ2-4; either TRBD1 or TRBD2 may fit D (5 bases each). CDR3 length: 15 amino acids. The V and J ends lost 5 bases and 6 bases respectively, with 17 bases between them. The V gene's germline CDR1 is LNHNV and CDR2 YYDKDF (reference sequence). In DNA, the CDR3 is TGTGCCACCAGCCGATTCGGGGCCCCAATAAACATTCAGTACTTC. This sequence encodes CATSRFGAPINIQYF.

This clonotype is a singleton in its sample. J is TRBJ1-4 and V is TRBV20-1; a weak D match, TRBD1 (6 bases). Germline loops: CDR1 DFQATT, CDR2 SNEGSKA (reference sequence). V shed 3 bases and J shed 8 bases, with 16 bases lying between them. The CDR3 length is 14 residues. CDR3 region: CSASEQGGGEKLFF. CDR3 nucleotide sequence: TGCAGTGCTAGTGAACAGGGTGGGGGAGAAAAACTGTTTTTT.